A single sample gave rise to the 25 T cell receptor beta chains below, sequenced in a study of T cell responses to AZD1222 COVID-19 vaccine. TCRdb's table, derived via immunoSEQ multiplex PCR, lists solely in-frame clones and lacks some. The data contain over 140,000 clones, nearly 95% of them singletons. This sample comprised peripheral blood, obtained 28 days after the second AZD1222 dose. The receptors originated from an adult who received the AZD1222 COVID-19 vaccine.

The rearrangement uses TRBV28 and TRBJ1-1, with a weak D call TRBD1 (6 bases). This CDR3 has 14 amino acids. Germline CDR1 reads MDHEN; CDR2 reads SYDVKM. With 6 bases removed from V and 10 bases from J, the gap between germline ends came to 21 bases. The CDR3 region is CASSPGGQRSVAFF. The CDR3, as DNA: TGTGCCAGCAGCCCTGGGGGGCAGAGGTCTGTAGCTTTCTTT.

This clone was counted only a few times. The J gene is TRBJ1-5, the V gene TRBV25-1; D gene uncertain. The CDR3 consists of 15 residues. Between the trimmed V and J ends, which lost 0 bases and 3 bases, there was a span of 9 bases. In germline, CDR1 is MGHDK, CDR2 SYGVNS. CDR3 sequence (DNA): TGTGCCAGCAGTGAATATGGCCAGGACAATCAGCCCCAGCATTTT. Its protein is CASSEYGQDNQPQHF.

This chain uses TRBV5-8 with TRBJ2-1; D call uncertain. Germline loops: CDR1 SGHTS, CDR2 YDEGEE. The CDR3 is 15 amino acids. Trimming took off 9 bases at V and 2 bases at J, with 18 bases between the two ends. This chain's CDR3 is CANIKTRTPYNEQFF. Here the CDR3 DNA reads TGTGCCAACATAAAGACGCGTACCCCCTACAATGAGCAGTTCTTC. Filled out from reference TRBV5-8 and TRBJ2-1, the complete variable domain reads EAGVTQSPTHLIKTRGQQATLRCSPISGHTSVYWYQQALGLGLQFLLWYDEGEERNRGNFPPRFSGRQFPNYSSELNVNALELEDSALYLCANIKTRTPYNEQFFGPGTRLTVL.

This chain joins TRBV7-9 and TRBJ1-5, with D uncertain. This CDR3 spans 13 amino acids. Germline V gives CDR1 SEHNR, CDR2 FQNEAQ (reference sequence). The V end lost 4 bases, the J end lost 5 bases, and 9 bases lay between the germline ends. The CDR3 region has the DNA TGTGCCAGCAGCTATGGAGGAGATCAGCCCCAGCATTTT. This gives the protein CASSYGGDQPQHF.

This sequence joins TRBV9 and TRBJ1-2, with 7 bases identical to TRBD1. The CDR3 extends over 15 amino acids. With V trimmed by 0 bases and J by 7 bases, 9 bases remained unmatched. Looked up from germline, CDR1 is SGDLS and CDR2 is YYNGEE. The CDR3 region is CASSVEKGAGGGYTF. CDR3 bases: TGTGCCAGCAGCGTAGAGAAGGGGGCGGGCGGTGGCTACACCTTC.

The genes are TRBV13 and TRBJ2-2; TRBD2 is a possible D gene (5 bases). This CDR3 contains 14 residues. V dropped 2 bases and J dropped 6 bases, with 10 bases sitting between them. Germline lookup yields CDR1 PRHDT and CDR2 FYEKMQ (reference sequence). DNA for the CDR3: TGTGCCAGCAGCTTAAGGACTTCCCCCGGGGAGCTGTTTTTT. Its translation is CASSLRTSPGELFF.

The chain combines TRBV12-3 or TRBV12-4 with TRBJ1-5; the D is unclear. CDR3 length: 13 amino acids. V lost 4 bases to trimming and J lost 5 bases, with 9 bases between them. CDR3 coding DNA: TGTGCCAGCAGTTGGTCAGAGCATCAGCCCCAGCATTTT. It yields the protein CASSWSEHQPQHF.

This rearrangement joins TRBV5-8 to TRBJ1-2; the D gene is possibly TRBD1 (6 bases). The CDR3 is 15 amino acids. V dropped 1 base and J dropped 3 bases, with 13 bases sitting between them. Germline CDR1 reads SGHTS; CDR2 reads YDEGEE. CDR3 sequence: CASSLKGVYHYGYTF. The CDR3 nucleotides are TGTGCCAGCAGCTTGAAGGGGGTATACCACTATGGCTACACCTTC.

The rearrangement joins TRBV5-1 to TRBJ1-6; D is unclear. The ends were cut back, 4 bases at V and 8 bases at J, with 19 bases in the middle. CDR1 and CDR2 from the germline V gene are SGHRS and YFSETQ. CDR3 length: 16 amino acids. The CDR3 loop reads CASSPTITGRDSPLHF. CDR3 sequence (DNA): TGCGCCAGCAGCCCCACTATTACCGGGAGGGATTCACCCCTCCACTTT.

The chain is built from TRBV15 and TRBJ1-5, with D hard to call. This CDR3 comprises 15 residues. Per the germline V gene, CDR1 is LNHNV and CDR2 is YYDKDF (reference sequence). Trimming left V 7 bases short and J 2 bases short, with 15 bases between. CDR3 bases: TGTGCCACCACCGAAGATTCACCCCGCAATCAGCCCCAGCATTTT. Translation: CATTEDSPRNQPQHF.

V is TRBV28 and J is TRBJ1-3, with D perhaps TRBD1 (6 bases). CDR1 and CDR2 from the germline V gene are MDHEN and SYDVKM. The CDR3 has 12 amino acids. The V gene lost 6 bases and the J gene lost 8 bases, with 11 bases spanning the gap. The DNA of the CDR3 is TGTGCCAGCAGGGGAGAGGGGGACACCATATATTTT. Translation gives CASRGEGDTIYF. The full variable domain, its missing parts supplied by reference TRBV28 and TRBJ1-3, is DVKVTQSSRYLVKRTGEKVFLECVQDMDHENMFWYRQDPGLGLRLIYFSYDVKMKEKGDIPEGYSVSREKKERFSLILESASTNQTSMYLCASRGEGDTIYFGEGSWLTVV.

J is TRBJ2-2 and V is TRBV5-1, with 11 bases that match TRBD2. V lost 3 bases, J lost 4 bases, and 5 bases stayed unmatched. The CDR3 contains 16 residues. Germline V gives CDR1 SGHRS, CDR2 YFSETQ. CDR3 sequence: CASSSLAGVGTGELFF. CDR3 in DNA: TGCGCCAGCAGCTCACTAGCGGGAGTTGGCACCGGGGAGCTGTTTTTT.

The chain joins TRBV5-5 to TRBJ2-1; weak D call: TRBD1 (6 bases). CDR3 length: 15 residues. The ends were cut back, 2 bases at V and 2 bases at J, with 11 bases in the middle. Germline V gives CDR1 SGHKS, CDR2 YYEKEE (reference sequence). The CDR3 nucleotides read TGTGCCAGCAGCTTTCGGCAGGGGACCTACAATGAGCAGTTCTTC. It is translated as CASSFRQGTYNEQFF.

This sequence joins TRBV28 and TRBJ1-1, with unresolved D. The CDR3 length is 11 residues. The ends were cut back, 8 bases at V and 4 bases at J, with 8 bases in the middle. Germline values: CDR1 MDHEN, CDR2 SYDVKM. CDR3 DNA sequence: TGTGCCAGCCAGAAGACCACTGAAGCTTTCTTT. It is translated as CASQKTTEAFF.

This chain links TRBV7-2 with TRBJ2-1; weak D call: TRBD1 (6 bases). Germline values: CDR1 SGHTA, CDR2 FQGNSA. This CDR3 has 15 amino acids. V was pared by 1 base and J by 8 bases, with 15 bases between. CDR3: CASSLGQLPGDEQFF. The CDR3 DNA reads TGTGCCAGCAGCTTAGGGCAGCTACCAGGGGATGAGCAGTTCTTC.

The chain recombines TRBV6-5 with TRBJ2-6; D remains unclear. CDR3 length equals 15 residues. CDR1 and CDR2 (germline): MNHEY, SVGAGI. V gave up 6 bases and J gave up 1 base, with 10 bases separating them. For the CDR3, the DNA is TGTGCCAGCAGGGCGGTGAGTTCTGGGGCCAACGTCCTGACTTTC. Translating it yields CASRAVSSGANVLTF.

This clone was found once. For the CDR3, the DNA is TGTGCCAGCAGCCAAAAAACGGGGAACACTGAAGCTTTCTTT. Translated, it gives CASSQKTGNTEAFF. J is TRBJ1-1 and V is TRBV4-2; D uncertain. V gave up 2 bases and J gave up 1 base, with 8 bases separating them. Germline V CDR1 and CDR2: LGHNA, YNFKEQ. The CDR3 extends over 14 amino acids.

This chain links TRBV6-1 with TRBJ2-4, with D unresolved. The ends were cut back, 2 bases at V and 0 bases at J, with 20 bases in the middle. This CDR3 region has 19 residues. The V gene's germline CDR1 is MNHNS and CDR2 SASEGT. The CDR3 region is CASSEKGKRQLLAKNIQYF. As DNA, the CDR3 is TGTGCCAGCAGTGAAAAAGGGAAGCGCCAGCTTCTAGCCAAAAACATTCAGTACTTC.

This clone was seen once. The chain couples TRBV6-5 to TRBJ2-7, with 7 bases identical to TRBD1. The CDR3 runs 15 residues. Germline CDR1 is MNHEY and CDR2 is SVGAGI. The J segment lost 4 bases and the V segment lost 6 bases, leaving 12 bases of the junction unmatched. The DNA of the CDR3 is TGTGCCAGCAGGCCCCGGGACAGCAGATATTACGAGCAGTACTTC. It is translated as CASRPRDSRYYEQYF.

The chain combines TRBV14 with TRBJ1-3; 8 nucleotides align to TRBD1. Germline CDR1 reads SGHDN; CDR2 reads FVKESK. The CDR3 runs 15 residues. With V trimmed by 3 bases and J by 4 bases, 5 bases remained unmatched. The CDR3 protein is CASSQWTGPGNTIYF. The CDR3 region has the DNA TGTGCCAGCAGCCAGTGGACAGGGCCAGGAAACACCATATATTTT. Filled out from reference TRBV14 and TRBJ1-3, the complete variable domain reads EAGVTQFPSHSVIEKGQTVTLRCDPISGHDNLYWYRRVMGKEIKFLLHFVKESKQDESGMPNNRFLAERTGGTYSTLKVQPAELEDSGVYFCASSQWTGPGNTIYFGEGSWLTVV.

The chain is built from TRBV30 and TRBJ2-1; D ambiguous. Germline assignment: CDR1 GTSNPN and CDR2 SVGIG (reference sequence). The CDR3 length is 11 residues. V was pared by 4 bases and J by 9 bases, with 10 bases between. The CDR3 loop reads CAWKSHTEQFF. The DNA of the CDR3 is TGTGCCTGGAAATCCCACACTGAGCAGTTCTTC. The variable domain in full, with the rest retrieved from reference TRBV30 and TRBJ2-1, is SQTIHQWPATLVQPVGSPLSLECTVEGTSNPNLYWYRQAAGRGLQLLFYSVGIGQISSEVPQNLSASRPQDRQFILSSKKLLLSDSGFYLCAWKSHTEQFFGPGTRLTVL.

The V and J genes are TRBV27 and TRBJ1-6; D perhaps matches TRBD1 (6 bases). The CDR3 is 15 residues long. Germline V gives CDR1 MNHEY, CDR2 SMNVEV (reference sequence). Trimming removed 5 bases from V and 8 bases from J, with 16 bases in between. Here the CDR3 DNA reads TGTGCCAGCAGTCCTCGGGGGCAGGGCGATTCACCCCTCCACTTT. It codes for CASSPRGQGDSPLHF.

V gene TRBV19 combines with J gene TRBJ1-1; D gene unclear. This CDR3 has 13 amino acids. CDR1 LNHDA and CDR2 SQIVND come from the germline V gene (reference sequence). V was cut by 5 bases and J by 0 bases, with 7 bases left in between. Written as DNA, the CDR3 is TGTGCCAGTAGTGATAGGCTGAACACTGAAGCTTTCTTT. This gives the protein CASSDRLNTEAFF.

The genes are TRBV7-9 and TRBJ2-2; D is perhaps TRBD2 (6 bases). Germline V gives CDR1 SEHNR, CDR2 FQNEAQ (reference sequence). V was shortened by 11 bases and J by 4 bases, with 17 bases between the two germline ends. There are 14 residues in the CDR3. The CDR3 region has the DNA TGTGCCGGTAATCCTAGCGTGGGCACCGGGGAGCTGTTTTTT. Translating it yields CAGNPSVGTGELFF.

CDR3 in amino acids: CASSDGDEQYF. As DNA, the CDR3 is TGTGCCAGCAGCGACGGAGACGAGCAGTACTTC. The chain couples TRBV21-1 to TRBJ2-7; the table assigns TRBD2, which was not confirmed against the DNA. TRBV21-1 corresponds to a pseudogene. This CDR3 spans 11 amino acids.